Following are 5 T cell receptor beta chains from one sample sequenced in a study of T cell repertoires in cytomegalovirus infection. No antigen has been identified for these receptors. TCRdb re-analysed the reads in MiXCR, keeping a single row per CDR3 protein. The sample holds about a million distinct CDR3 sequences; under 40% are singletons and the top ten take 13%. The source material was cultured CD8+ T cells from PBMCs, sampled from culture after CMV antigen stimulation. The receptors originated from a human donor in good health (CMV status not recorded). Some clones in this sample may be carry-over from other donors' samples.

The J gene is TRBJ2-7, the V gene TRBV29-1; D gene uncertain. This CDR3 region has 13 residues. Germline CDR1 and CDR2: SQVTM and ANQGSEA. Trimming took 3 bases from V and 0 from J, leaving 9 bases between them. DNA for the CDR3: TGCAGCGTTGAGGTGAGCACCTCCTACGAGCAGTACTTC. This sequence encodes CSVEVSTSYEQYF.

This clonotype was observed at least ten times. The V and J genes are TRBV5-4 and TRBJ1-1; D unclear. CDR1 and CDR2 (germline): SGHNT, YYREEE (reference sequence). The CDR3 loop spans 14 amino acids. The V gene lost 2 bases and the J gene lost 3 bases, with 11 bases spanning the gap. The CDR3, as DNA: TGTGCCAGCAGCTTATTGGACGATTACACTGAAGCTTTCTTT. Protein: CASSLLDDYTEAFF.

In its sample, this clonotype was seen a few times. V is TRBV11-2 and J is TRBJ2-2; D uncertain. The V end lost 1 base, the J end lost 5 bases, and 8 bases lay between the germline ends. CDR3 length: 14 residues. Germline CDR1 reads SGHAT; CDR2 reads FQNNGV. CDR3 sequence reads: CASSLVQVTGELFF. The CDR3 nucleotides read TGTGCCAGCAGCTTAGTGCAGGTGACCGGGGAGCTGTTTTTT.

The chain has TRBV10-2 and TRBJ2-1; 9 bases fit TRBD2. From germline, CDR1 is WSHSY and CDR2 SAAADI. The trim removed 4 bases at V and 2 bases at J, leaving 6 bases unmatched. This CDR3 spans 16 amino acids. CDR3 loop: CASSGGRGGPYNEQFF. In DNA form, the CDR3 reads TGCGCCAGCAGTGGAGGGCGGGGGGGCCCCTACAATGAGCAGTTCTTC.

This clonotype appeared a single time. This chain connects TRBV19 to TRBJ1-4; the match to TRBD1 covers 9 bases. CDR1 and CDR2 from the germline V gene are LNHDA and SQIVND (reference sequence). The V segment lost 6 bases and the J segment 8 bases; nucleotides outside the gene matches: 4. CDR3 length: 13 amino acids. The DNA for the CDR3 is TGTGCCAGTAGCCGGACAGGGGTGGAAAAACTGTTTTTT. This gives the protein CASSRTGVEKLFF.